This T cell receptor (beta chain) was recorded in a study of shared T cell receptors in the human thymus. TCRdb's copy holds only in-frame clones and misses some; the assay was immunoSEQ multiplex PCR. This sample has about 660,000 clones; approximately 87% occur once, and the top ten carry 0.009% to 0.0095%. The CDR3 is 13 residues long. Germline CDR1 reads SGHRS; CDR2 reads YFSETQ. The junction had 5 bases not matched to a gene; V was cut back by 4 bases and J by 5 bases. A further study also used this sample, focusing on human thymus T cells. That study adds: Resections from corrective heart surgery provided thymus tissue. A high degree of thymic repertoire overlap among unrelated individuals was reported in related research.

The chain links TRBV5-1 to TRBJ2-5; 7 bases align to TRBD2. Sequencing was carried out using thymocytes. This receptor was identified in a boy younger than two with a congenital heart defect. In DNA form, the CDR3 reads TGCGCCAGCAGCCTCGGGAGGTGGGAGACCCAGTACTTC. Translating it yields CASSLGRWETQYF.